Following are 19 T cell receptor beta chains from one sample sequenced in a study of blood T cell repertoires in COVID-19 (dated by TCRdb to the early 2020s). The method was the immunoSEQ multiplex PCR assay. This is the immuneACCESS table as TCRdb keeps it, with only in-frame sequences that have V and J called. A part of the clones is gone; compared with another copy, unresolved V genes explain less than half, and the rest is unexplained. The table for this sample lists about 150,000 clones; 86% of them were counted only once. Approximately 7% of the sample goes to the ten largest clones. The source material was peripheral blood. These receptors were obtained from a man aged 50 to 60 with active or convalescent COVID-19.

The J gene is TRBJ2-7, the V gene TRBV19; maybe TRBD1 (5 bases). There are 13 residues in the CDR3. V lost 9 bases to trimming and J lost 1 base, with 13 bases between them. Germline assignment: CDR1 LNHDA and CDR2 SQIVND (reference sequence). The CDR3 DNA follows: TGTGCCAGCCAGGGATCGATTTCCTACGAGCAGTACTTC. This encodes CASQGSISYEQYF.

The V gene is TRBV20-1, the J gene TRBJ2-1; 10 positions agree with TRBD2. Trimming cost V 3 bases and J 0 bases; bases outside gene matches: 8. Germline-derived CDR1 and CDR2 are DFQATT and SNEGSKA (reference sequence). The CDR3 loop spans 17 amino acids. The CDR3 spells CSASRLAGFSSYNEQFF. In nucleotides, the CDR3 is TGCAGTGCTAGTAGACTAGCGGGCTTCAGCTCCTACAATGAGCAGTTCTTC.

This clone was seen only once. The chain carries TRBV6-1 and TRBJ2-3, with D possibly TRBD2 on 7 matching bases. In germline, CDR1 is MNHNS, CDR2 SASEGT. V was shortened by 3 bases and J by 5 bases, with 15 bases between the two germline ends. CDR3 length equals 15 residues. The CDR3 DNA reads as TGTGCCAGCAGTGAGGGGAGGGGGGATAGAGATACGCAGTATTTT. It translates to CASSEGRGDRDTQYF.

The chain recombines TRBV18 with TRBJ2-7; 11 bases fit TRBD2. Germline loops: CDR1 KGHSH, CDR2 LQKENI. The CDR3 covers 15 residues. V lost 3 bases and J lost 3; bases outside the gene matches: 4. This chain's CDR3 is CASSPRLAGFYEQYF. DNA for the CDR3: TGTGCCAGCTCACCTCGACTAGCGGGGTTCTACGAGCAGTACTTC.

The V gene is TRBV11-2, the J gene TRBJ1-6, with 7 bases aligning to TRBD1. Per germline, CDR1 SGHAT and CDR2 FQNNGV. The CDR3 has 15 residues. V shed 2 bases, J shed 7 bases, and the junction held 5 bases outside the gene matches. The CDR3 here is CASSLQGGRNSPLHF. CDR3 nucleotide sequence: TGTGCCAGCAGCTTACAGGGGGGAAGGAATTCACCCCTCCACTTT.

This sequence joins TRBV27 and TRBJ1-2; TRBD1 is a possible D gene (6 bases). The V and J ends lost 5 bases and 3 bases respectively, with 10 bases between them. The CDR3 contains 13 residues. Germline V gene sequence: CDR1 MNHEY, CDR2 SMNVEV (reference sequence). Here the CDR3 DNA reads TGTGCCAGCAGTCAGGGGAAGTACTATGGCTACACCTTC. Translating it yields CASSQGKYYGYTF.

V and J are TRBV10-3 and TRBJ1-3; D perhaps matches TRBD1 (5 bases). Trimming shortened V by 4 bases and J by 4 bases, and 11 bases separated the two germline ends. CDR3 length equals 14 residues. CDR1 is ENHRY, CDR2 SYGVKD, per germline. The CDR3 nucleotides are TGTGCCATCAGTGGGGGCAGGGCCGGAAACACCATATATTTT. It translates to CAISGGRAGNTIYF.

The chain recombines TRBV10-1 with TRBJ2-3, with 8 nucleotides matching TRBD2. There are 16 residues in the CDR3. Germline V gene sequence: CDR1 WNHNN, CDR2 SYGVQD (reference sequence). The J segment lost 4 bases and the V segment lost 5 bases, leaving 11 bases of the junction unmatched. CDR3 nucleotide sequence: TGCGCCAGCAGTTTTTGGCACGGGGGGGCATCAGATACGCAGTATTTT. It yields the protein CASSFWHGGASDTQYF.

In nucleotides, the CDR3 is TGTGCCAGCAGCCCCAGCAGGAATTCACCCCTCCACTTT. This encodes CASSPSRNSPLHF. The chain employs TRBV11-2 and TRBJ1-6, with unresolved D. CDR3 size: 13 residues. Germline CDR1 and CDR2: SGHAT and FQNNGV. V shed 5 bases and J shed 7 bases, with 9 bases lying between them.

CDR3 sequence: CASARDRGPLQETQYF. The DNA of the CDR3 is TGTGCTAGTGCCCGGGACAGGGGTCCTCTACAAGAGACCCAGTACTTC. The rearrangement uses TRBV12-5 and TRBJ2-5; 10 nucleotides line up with TRBD1. In germline, CDR1 is LGHNT, CDR2 FRNRAP. With 7 bases clipped from V and 2 bases from J, the junction kept 10 bases outside the gene matches. This CDR3 is 16 amino acids long. Combining the CDR3 with reference TRBV12-5 and TRBJ2-5 gives the whole variable domain DARVTQTPRHKVTEMGQEVTMRCQPILGHNTVFWYRQTMMQGLELLAYFRNRAPLDDSGMPKDRFSAEMPDATLATLKIQPSEPRDSAVYFCASARDRGPLQETQYFGPGTRLLVL.

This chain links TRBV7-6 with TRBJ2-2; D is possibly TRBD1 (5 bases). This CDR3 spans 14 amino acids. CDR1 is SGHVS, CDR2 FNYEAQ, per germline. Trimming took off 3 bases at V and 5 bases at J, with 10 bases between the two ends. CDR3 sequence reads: CASSLGAGTGELFF. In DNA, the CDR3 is TGTGCCAGCAGCTTGGGCGCAGGGACCGGGGAGCTGTTTTTT.

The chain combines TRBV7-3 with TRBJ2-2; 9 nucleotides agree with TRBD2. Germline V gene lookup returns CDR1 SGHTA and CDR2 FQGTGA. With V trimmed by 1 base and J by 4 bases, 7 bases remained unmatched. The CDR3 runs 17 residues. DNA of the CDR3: TGTGCCAGCAGCTTAAATCCTAGCGGGGACCGCACCGGGGAGCTGTTTTTT. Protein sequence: CASSLNPSGDRTGELFF.

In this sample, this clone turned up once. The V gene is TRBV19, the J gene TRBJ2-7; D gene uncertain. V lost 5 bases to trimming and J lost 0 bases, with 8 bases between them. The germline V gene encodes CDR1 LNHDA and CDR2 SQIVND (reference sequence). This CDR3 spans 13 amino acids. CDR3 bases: TGTGCCAGTAGTTTGGGCAGCTCCTACGAGCAGTACTTC. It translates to CASSLGSSYEQYF.

DNA of the CDR3: TGTGCCAGCAGCCAAGAGGGCAGAGATGAAGCTTTCTTT. Encoded protein: CASSQEGRDEAFF. The chain carries TRBV4-2 and TRBJ1-1; D gene uncertain. V was trimmed by 0 bases and J by 7 bases, leaving 9 bases between them. The CDR3 totals 13 residues. Germline V gene sequence: CDR1 LGHNA, CDR2 YNFKEQ.

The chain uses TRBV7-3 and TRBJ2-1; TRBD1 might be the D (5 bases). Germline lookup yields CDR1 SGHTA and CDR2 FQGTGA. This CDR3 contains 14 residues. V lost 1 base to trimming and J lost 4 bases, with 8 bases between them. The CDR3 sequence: CASSLNGQYNEQFF. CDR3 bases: TGTGCCAGCAGCTTAAACGGACAATACAATGAGCAGTTCTTC.

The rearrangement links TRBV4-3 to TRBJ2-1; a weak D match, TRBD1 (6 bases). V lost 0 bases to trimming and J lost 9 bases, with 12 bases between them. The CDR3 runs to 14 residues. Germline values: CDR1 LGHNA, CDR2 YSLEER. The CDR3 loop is CASSQDRTVGEQFF. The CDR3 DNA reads TGCGCCAGCAGCCAAGACCGGACAGTTGGTGAGCAGTTCTTC.

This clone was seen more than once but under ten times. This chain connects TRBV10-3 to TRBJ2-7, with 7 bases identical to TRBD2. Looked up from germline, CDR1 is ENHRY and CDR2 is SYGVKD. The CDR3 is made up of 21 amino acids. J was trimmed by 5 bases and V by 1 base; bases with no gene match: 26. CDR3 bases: TGTGCCATCAGTGAGTTTCTCAAACCAATACCACGGGAGGAGGGCCTGGACGAGCAGTACTTC. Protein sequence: CAISEFLKPIPREEGLDEQYF.

CDR3 nucleotides: TGTGCCAGCACTAGACGGGAGACTACTCTCGAGCAGTACTTC. Its protein product is CASTRRETTLEQYF. The genes are TRBV2 and TRBJ2-7, with D possibly matching TRBD2 (6 bases). V was clipped by 7 bases and J by 6 bases, with 19 bases between them. This CDR3 has 14 residues. In germline, CDR1 is SNHLY, CDR2 FYNNEI.

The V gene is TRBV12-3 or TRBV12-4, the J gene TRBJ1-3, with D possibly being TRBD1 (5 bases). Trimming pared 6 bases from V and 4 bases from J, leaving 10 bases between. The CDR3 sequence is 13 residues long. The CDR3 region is CASRLGGGNTIYF. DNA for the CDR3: TGTGCCAGCAGACTCGGGGGGGGAAACACCATATATTTT.